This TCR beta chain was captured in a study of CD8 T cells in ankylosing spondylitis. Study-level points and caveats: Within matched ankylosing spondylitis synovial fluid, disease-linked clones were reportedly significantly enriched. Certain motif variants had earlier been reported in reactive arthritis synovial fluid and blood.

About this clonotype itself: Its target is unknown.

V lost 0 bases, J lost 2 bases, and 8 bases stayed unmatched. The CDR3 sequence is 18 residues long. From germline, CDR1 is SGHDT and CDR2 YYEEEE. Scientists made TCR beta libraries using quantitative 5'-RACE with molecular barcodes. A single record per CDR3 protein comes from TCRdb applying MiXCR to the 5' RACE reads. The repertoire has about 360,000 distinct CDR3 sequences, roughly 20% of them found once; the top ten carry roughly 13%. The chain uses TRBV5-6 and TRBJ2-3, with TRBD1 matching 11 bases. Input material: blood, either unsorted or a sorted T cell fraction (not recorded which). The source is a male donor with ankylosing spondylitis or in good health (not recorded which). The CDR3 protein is CASSLEGQGDSYTDTQYF. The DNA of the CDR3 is TGTGCCAGCAGCTTGGAGGGACAGGGGGACTCCTACACAGATACGCAGTATTTT.